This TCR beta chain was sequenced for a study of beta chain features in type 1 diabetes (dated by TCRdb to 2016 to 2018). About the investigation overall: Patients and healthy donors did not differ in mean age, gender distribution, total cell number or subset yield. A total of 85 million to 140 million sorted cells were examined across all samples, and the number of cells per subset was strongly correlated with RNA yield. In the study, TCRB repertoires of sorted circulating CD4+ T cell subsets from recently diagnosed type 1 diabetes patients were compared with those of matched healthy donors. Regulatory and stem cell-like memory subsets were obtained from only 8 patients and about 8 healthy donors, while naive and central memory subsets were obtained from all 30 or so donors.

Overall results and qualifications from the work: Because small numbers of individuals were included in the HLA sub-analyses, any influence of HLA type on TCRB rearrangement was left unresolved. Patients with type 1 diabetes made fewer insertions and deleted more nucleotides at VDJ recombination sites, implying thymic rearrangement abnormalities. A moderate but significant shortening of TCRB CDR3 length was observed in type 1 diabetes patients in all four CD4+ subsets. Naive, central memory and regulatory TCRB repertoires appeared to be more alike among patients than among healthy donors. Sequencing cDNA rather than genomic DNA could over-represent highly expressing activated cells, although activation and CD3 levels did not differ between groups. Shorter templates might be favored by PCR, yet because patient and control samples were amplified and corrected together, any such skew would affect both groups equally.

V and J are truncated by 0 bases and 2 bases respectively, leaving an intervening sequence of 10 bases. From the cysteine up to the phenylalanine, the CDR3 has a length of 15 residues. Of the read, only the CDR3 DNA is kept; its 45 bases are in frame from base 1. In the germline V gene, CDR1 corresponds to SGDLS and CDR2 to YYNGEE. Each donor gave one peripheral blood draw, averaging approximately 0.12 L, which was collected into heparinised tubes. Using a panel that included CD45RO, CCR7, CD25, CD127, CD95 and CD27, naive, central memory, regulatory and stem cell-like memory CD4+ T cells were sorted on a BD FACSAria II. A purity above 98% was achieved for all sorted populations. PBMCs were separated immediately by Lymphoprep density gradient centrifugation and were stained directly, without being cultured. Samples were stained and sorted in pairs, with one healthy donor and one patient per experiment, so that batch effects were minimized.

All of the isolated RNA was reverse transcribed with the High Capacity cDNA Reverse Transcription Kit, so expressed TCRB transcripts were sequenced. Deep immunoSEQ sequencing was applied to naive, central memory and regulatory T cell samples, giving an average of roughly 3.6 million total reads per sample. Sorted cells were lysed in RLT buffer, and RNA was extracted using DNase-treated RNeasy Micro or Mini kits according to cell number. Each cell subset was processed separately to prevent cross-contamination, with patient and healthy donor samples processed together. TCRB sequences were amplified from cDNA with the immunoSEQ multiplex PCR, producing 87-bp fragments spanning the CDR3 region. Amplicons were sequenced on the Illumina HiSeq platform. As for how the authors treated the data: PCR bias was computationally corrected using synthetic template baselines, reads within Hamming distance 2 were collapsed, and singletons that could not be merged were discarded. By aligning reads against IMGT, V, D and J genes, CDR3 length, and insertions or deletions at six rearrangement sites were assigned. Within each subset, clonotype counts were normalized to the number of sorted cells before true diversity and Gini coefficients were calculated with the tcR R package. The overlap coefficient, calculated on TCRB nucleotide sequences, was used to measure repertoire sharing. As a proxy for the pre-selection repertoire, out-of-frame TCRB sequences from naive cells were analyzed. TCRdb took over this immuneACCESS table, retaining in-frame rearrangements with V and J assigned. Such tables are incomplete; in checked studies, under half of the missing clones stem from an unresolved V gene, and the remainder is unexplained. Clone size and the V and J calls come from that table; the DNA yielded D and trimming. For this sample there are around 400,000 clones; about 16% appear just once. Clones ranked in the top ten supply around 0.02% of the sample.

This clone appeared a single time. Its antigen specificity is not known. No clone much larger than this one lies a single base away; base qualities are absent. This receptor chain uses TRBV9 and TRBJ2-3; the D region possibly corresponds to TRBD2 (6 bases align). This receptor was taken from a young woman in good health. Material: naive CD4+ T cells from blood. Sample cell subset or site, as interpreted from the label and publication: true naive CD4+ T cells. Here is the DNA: TGTGCCAGCAGCGTAGCAGGGACTTACACAGATACGCAGTATTTT. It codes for CASSVAGTYTDTQYF.